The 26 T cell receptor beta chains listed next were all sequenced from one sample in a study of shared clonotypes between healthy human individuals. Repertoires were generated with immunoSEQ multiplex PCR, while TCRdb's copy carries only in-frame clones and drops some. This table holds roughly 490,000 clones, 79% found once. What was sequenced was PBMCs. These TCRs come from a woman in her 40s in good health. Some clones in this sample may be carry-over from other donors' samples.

CDR3 loop: CASSWTGGEGYGYTF. DNA for the CDR3: TGTGCCAGCAGTTGGACAGGGGGCGAGGGCTATGGCTACACCTTC. The rearrangement links TRBV28 to TRBJ1-2; 11 bases are shared with TRBD1. The CDR3 sequence is 15 residues long. Germline CDR1 reads MDHEN; CDR2 reads SYDVKM. Trimming at V came to 4 bases and at J to 4 bases, leaving 5 bases not matched to a gene.

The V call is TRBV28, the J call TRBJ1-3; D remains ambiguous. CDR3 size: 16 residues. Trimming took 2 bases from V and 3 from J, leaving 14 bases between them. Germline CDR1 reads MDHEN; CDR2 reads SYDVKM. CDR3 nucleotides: TGTGCCAGCAGTTTAAACGTGTTGGGGATTGGAAACACCATATATTTT. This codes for CASSLNVLGIGNTIYF. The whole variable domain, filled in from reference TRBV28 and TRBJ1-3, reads DVKVTQSSRYLVKRTGEKVFLECVQDMDHENMFWYRQDPGLGLRLIYFSYDVKMKEKGDIPEGYSVSREKKERFSLILESASTNQTSMYLCASSLNVLGIGNTIYFGEGSWLTVV.

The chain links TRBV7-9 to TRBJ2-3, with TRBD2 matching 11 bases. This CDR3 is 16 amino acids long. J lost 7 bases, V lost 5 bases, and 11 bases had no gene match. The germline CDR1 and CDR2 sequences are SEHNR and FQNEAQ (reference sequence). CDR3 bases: TGTGCCAGCAGCGGTAGCGGGAGGGGCGAGGGAAATACGCAGTATTTT. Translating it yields CASSGSGRGEGNTQYF.

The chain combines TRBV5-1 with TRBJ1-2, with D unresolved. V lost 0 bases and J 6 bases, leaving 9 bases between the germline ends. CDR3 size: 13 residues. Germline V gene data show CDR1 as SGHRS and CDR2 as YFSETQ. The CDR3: CASSLAQRDGYTF. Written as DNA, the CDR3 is TGCGCCAGCAGCTTGGCCCAGCGGGATGGCTACACCTTC. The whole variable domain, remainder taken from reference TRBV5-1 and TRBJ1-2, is KAGVTQTPRYLIKTRGQQVTLSCSPISGHRSVSWYQQTPGQGLQFLFEYFSETQRNKGNFPGRFSGRQFSNSRSEMNVSTLELGDSALYLCASSLAQRDGYTFGSGTRLTVV.

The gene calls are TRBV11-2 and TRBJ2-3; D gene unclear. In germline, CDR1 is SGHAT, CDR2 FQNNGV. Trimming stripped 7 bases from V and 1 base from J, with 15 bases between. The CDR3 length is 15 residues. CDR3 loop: CASTLNSGGTDTQYF. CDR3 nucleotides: TGTGCCAGCACCCTGAACTCGGGCGGCACAGATACGCAGTATTTT.

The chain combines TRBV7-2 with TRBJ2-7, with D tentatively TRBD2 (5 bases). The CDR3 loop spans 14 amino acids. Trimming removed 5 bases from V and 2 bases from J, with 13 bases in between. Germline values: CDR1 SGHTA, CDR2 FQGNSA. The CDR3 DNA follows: TGTGCCAGCAGCCCCCGTTTGCGGGCCTACGAGCAGTACTTC. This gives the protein CASSPRLRAYEQYF.

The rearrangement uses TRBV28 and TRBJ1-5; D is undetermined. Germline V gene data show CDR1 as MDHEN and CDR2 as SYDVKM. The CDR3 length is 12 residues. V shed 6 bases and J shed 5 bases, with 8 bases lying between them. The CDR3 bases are TGTGCCAGCAGCCTTAAGTATCAGCCCCAGCATTTT. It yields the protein CASSLKYQPQHF.

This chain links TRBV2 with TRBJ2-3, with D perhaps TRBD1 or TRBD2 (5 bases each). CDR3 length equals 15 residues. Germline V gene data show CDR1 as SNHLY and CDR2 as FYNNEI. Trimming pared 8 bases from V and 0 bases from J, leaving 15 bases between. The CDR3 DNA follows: TGTGCCAGCTCCAACTTGGGGACCAGCACAGATACGCAGTATTTT. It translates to CASSNLGTSTDTQYF. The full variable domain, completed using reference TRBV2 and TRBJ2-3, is EPEVTQTPSHQVTQMGQEVILRCVPISNHLYFYWYRQILGQKVEFLVSFYNNEISEKSEIFDDQFSVERPDGSNFTLKIRSTKLEDSAMYFCASSNLGTSTDTQYFGPGTRLTVL.

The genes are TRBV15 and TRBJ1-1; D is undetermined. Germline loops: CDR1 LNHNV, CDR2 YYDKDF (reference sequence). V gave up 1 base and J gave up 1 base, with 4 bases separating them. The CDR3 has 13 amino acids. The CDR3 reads CATSRGENTEAFF. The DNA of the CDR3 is TGTGCCACCAGCAGAGGGGAGAACACTGAAGCTTTCTTT.

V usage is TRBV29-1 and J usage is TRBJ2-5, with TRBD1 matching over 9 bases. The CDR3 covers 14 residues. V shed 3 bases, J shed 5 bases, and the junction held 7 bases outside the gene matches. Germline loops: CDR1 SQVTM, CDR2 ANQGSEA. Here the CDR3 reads CSVDITGGEETQYF. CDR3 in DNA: TGCAGCGTTGATATCACAGGGGGCGAGGAGACCCAGTACTTC.

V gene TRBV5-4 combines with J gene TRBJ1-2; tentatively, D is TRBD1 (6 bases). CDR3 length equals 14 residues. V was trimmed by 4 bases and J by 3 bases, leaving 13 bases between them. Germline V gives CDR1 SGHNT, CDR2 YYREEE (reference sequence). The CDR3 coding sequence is TGTGCCAGCAGCCAATCGACAGGATACTATGGCTACACCTTC. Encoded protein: CASSQSTGYYGYTF.

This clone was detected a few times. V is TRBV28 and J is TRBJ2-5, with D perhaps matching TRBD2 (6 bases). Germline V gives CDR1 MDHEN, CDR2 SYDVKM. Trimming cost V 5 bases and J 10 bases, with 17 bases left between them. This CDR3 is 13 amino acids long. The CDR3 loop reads CASSLGGPPVQYF. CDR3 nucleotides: TGTGCCAGCAGTCTGGGGGGTCCCCCGGTCCAGTACTTC.

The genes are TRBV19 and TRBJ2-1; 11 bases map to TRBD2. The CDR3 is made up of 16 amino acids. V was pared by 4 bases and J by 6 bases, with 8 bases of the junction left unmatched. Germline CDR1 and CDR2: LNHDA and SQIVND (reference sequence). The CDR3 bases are TGTGCCAGTAGTAACGAATTAGCGGGAGGGTCCAATGAGCAGTTCTTC. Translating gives CASSNELAGGSNEQFF.

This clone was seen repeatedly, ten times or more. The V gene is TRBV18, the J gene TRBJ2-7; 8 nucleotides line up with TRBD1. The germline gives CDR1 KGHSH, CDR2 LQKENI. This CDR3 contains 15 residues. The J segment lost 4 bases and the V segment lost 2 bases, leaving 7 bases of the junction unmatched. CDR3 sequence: CASSPTGTGKYEQYF. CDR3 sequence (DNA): TGTGCCAGCTCACCAACCGGGACAGGTAAATACGAGCAGTACTTC. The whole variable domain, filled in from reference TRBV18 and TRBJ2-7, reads NAGVMQNPRHLVRRRGQEARLRCSPMKGHSHVYWYRQLPEEGLKFMVYLQKENIIDESGMPKERFSAEFPKEGPSILRIQQVVRGDSAAYFCASSPTGTGKYEQYFGPGTRLTVT.

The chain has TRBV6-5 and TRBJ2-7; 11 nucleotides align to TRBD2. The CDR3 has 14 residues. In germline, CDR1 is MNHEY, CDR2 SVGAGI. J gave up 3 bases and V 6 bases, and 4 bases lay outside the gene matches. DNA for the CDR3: TGTGCCAGCAGCCAGGGACTAGCGGTCTACGAGCAGTACTTC. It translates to CASSQGLAVYEQYF.

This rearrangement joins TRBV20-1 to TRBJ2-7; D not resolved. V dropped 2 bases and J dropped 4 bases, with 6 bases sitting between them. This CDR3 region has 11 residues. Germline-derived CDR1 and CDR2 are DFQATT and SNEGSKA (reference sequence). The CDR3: CSARRSYEQYF. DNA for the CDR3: TGCAGTGCTAGAAGAAGTTACGAGCAGTACTTC.

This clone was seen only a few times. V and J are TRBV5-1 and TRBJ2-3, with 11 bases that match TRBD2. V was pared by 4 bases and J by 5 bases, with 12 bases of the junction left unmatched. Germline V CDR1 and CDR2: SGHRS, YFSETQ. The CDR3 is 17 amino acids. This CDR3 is CASSRIYSGRAGDTQYF. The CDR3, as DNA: TGCGCCAGCAGCCGGATTTATAGCGGGAGGGCGGGAGATACGCAGTATTTT.

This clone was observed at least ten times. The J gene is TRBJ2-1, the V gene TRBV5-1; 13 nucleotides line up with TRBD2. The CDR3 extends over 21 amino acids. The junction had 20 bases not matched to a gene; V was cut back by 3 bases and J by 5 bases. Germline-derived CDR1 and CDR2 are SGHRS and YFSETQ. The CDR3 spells CASSSKPILAGGLFKDNEQFF. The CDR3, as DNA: TGCGCCAGCAGCTCCAAACCTATACTAGCGGGAGGGCTTTTTAAGGACAATGAGCAGTTCTTC.

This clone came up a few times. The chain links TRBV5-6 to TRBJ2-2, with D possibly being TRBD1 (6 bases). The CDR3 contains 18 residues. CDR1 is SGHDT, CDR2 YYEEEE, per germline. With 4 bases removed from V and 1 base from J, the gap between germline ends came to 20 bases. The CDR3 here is CASSVGHREMKNTGELFF. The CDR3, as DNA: TGTGCCAGCAGCGTGGGCCACAGGGAGATGAAGAACACCGGGGAGCTGTTTTTT.

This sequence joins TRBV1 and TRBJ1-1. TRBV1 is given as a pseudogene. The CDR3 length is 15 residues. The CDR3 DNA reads TGCACCAGCATCCGAGGGTGTTTGGGGAAAACTGAAGCTTTCTTT. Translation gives CTSIRGCLGKTEAFF.

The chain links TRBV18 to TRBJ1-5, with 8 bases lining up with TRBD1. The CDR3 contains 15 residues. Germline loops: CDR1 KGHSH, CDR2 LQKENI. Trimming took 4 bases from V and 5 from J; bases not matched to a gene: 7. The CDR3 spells CASSRTGGVDQPQHF. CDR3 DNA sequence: TGTGCCAGCTCACGCACAGGGGGTGTAGATCAGCCCCAGCATTTT. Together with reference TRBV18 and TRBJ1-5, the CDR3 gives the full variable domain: NAGVMQNPRHLVRRRGQEARLRCSPMKGHSHVYWYRQLPEEGLKFMVYLQKENIIDESGMPKERFSAEFPKEGPSILRIQQVVRGDSAAYFCASSRTGGVDQPQHFGDGTRLSIL.

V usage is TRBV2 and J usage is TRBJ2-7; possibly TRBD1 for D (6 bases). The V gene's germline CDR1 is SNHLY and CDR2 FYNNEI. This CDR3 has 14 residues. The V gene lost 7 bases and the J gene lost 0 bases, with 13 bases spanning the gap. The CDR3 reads CASINDRNSYEQYF. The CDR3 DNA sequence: TGTGCCAGCATTAATGACAGGAACTCCTACGAGCAGTACTTC.

CDR3 DNA sequence: TGTGCCAGCAGTAGCCGGCCTTACTACGAGCAGTACTTC. Amino acid sequence: CASSSRPYYEQYF. This chain links TRBV28 with TRBJ2-7; unclear D gene. Per germline, CDR1 MDHEN and CDR2 SYDVKM. This CDR3 has 13 residues. Trimming took 5 bases from V and 3 from J, leaving 11 bases between them.

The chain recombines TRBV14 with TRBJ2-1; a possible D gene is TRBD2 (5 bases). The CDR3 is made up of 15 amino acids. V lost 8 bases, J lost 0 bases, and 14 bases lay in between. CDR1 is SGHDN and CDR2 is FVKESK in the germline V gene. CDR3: CASLVRGYSYNEQFF. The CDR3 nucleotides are TGTGCCAGCCTTGTCCGGGGATACTCCTACAATGAGCAGTTCTTC. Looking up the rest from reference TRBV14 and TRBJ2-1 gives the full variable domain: EAGVTQFPSHSVIEKGQTVTLRCDPISGHDNLYWYRRVMGKEIKFLLHFVKESKQDESGMPNNRFLAERTGGTYSTLKVQPAELEDSGVYFCASLVRGYSYNEQFFGPGTRLTVL.

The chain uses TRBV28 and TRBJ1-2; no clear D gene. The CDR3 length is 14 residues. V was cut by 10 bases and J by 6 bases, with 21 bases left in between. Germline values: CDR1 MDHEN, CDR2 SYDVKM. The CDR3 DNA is TGTGCCACCAGCCGCACCTCCCCCTTAGATGGCTACACCTTC. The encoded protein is CATSRTSPLDGYTF.

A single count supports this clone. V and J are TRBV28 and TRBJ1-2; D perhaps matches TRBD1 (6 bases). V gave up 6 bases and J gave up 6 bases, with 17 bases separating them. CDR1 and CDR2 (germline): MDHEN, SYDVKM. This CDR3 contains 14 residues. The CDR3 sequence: CASRGGTLVHGYTF. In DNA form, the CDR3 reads TGTGCCAGCAGGGGGGGGACACTCGTCCATGGCTACACCTTC.